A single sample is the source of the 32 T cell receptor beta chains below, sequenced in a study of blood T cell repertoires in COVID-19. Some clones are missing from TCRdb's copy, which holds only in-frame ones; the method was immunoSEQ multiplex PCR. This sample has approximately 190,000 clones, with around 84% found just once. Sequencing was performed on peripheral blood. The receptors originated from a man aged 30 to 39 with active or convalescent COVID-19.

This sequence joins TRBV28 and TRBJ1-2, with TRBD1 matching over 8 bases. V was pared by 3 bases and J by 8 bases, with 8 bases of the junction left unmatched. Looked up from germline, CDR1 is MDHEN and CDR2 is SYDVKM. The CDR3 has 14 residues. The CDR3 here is CASSFIQGAGGYTF. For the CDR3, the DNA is TGTGCCAGCAGTTTCATCCAGGGGGCAGGGGGCTACACCTTC.

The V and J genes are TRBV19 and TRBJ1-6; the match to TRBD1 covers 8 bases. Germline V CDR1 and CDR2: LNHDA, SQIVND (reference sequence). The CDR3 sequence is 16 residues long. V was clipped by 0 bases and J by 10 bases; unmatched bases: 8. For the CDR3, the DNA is TGTGCCAGTAGTATAGACTGGGACAGGAGTCGGTCACCCCTCCACTTT. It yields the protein CASSIDWDRSRSPLHF. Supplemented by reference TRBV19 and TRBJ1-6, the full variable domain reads DGGITQSPKYLFRKEGQNVTLSCEQNLNHDAMYWYRQDPGQGLRLIYYSQIVNDFQKGDIAEGYSVSREKKESFPLTVTSAQKNPTAFYLCASSIDWDRSRSPLHFGNGTRLTVT.

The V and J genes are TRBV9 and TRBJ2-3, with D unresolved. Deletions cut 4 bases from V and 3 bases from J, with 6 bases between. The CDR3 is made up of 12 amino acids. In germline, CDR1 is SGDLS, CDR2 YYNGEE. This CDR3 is CASSSSTDTQYF. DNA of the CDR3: TGTGCCAGCAGCTCTAGTACAGATACGCAGTATTTT.

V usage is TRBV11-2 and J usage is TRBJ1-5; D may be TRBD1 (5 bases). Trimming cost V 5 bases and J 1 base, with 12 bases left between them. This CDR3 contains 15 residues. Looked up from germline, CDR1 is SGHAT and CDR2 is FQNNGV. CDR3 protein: CASSNGGKSNQPQHF. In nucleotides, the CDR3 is TGTGCCAGCAGCAACGGGGGGAAAAGCAATCAGCCCCAGCATTTT. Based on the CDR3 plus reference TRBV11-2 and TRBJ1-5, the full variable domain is EAGVAQSPRYKIIEKRQSVAFWCNPISGHATLYWYQQILGQGPKLLIQFQNNGVVDDSQLPKDRFSAERLKGVDSTLKIQPAKLEDSAVYLCASSNGGKSNQPQHFGDGTRLSIL.

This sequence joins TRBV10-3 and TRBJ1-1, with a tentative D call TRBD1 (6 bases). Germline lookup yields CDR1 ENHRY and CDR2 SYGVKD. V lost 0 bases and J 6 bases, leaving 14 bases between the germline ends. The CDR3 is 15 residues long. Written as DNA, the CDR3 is TGTGCCATCAGTGAGTCGCGCACAGGGAAGGCTGAAGCTTTCTTT. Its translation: CAISESRTGKAEAFF.

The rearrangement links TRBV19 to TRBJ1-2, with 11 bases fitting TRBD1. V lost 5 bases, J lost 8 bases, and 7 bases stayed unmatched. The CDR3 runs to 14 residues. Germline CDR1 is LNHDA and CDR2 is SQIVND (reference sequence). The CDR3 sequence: CASSPRTGGFGYTF. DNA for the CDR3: TGTGCCAGTAGTCCACGGACAGGGGGCTTCGGCTACACCTTC.

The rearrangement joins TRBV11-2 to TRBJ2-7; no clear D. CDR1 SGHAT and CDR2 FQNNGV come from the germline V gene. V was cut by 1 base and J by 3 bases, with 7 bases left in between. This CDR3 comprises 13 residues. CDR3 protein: CASSLVAYYEQYF. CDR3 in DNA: TGTGCCAGCAGCTTAGTAGCTTACTACGAGCAGTACTTC.

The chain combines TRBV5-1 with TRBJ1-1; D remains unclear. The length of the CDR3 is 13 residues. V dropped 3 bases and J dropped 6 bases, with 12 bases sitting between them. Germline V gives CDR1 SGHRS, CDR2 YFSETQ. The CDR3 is CASSWSGRAEAFF. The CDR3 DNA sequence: TGCGCCAGCAGCTGGAGTGGGCGGGCTGAAGCTTTCTTT.

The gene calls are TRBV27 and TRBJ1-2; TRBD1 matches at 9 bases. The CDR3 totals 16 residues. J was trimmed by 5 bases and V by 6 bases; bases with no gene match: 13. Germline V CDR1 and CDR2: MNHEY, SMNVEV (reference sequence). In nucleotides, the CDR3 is TGTGCCAGCAGCCAGAGGGGGGACAGGGAGGAGTATGGCTACACCTTC. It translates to CASSQRGDREEYGYTF.

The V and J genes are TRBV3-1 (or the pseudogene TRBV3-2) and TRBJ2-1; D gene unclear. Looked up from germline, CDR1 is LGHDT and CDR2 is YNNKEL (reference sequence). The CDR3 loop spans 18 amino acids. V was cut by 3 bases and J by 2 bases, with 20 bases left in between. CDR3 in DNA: TGTGCCAGCAGCCAGTTAGAGGTTATCCCACGAACCTACAATGAGCAGTTCTTC. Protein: CASSQLEVIPRTYNEQFF.

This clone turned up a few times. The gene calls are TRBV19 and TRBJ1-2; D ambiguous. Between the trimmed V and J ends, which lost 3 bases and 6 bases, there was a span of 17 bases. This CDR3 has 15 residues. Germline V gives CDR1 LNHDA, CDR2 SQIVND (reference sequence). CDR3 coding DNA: TGTGCCAGTAGTATCCCCGGGGTAGGGAACAATGGCTACACCTTC. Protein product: CASSIPGVGNNGYTF.

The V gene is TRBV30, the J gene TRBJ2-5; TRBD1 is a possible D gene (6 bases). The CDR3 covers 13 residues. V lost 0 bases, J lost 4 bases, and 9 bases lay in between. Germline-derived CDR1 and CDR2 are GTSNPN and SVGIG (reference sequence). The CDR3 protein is CAWSVKGGETQYF. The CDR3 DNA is TGTGCCTGGAGTGTAAAAGGGGGAGAGACCCAGTACTTC. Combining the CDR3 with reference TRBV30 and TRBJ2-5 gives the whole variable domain SQTIHQWPATLVQPVGSPLSLECTVEGTSNPNLYWYRQAAGRGLQLLFYSVGIGQISSEVPQNLSASRPQDRQFILSSKKLLLSDSGFYLCAWSVKGGETQYFGPGTRLLVL.

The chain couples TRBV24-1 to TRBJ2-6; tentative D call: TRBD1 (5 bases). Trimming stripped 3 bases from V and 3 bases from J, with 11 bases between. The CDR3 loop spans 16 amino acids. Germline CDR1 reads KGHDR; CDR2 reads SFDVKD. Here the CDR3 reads CATSDITGSGANVLTF. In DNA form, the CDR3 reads TGTGCCACCAGTGATATAACAGGTAGTGGGGCCAACGTCCTGACTTTC.

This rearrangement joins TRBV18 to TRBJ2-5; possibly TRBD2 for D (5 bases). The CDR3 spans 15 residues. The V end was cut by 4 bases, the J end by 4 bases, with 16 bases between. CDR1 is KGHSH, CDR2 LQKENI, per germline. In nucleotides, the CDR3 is TGTGCCAGCTCACTCTTGCTCCGGGATGTAGAGACCCAGTACTTC. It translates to CASSLLLRDVETQYF.

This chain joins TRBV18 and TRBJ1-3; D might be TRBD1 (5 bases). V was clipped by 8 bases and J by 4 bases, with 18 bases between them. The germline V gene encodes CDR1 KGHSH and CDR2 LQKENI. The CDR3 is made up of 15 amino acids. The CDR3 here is CASTLFSDMGNTIYF. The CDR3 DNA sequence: TGTGCCAGCACACTCTTTTCGGACATGGGAAACACCATATATTTT.

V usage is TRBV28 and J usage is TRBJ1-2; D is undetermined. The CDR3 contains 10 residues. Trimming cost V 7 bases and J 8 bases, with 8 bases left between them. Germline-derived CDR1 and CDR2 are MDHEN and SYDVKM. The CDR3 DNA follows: TGTGCCAGCAATAAATTCGGCTACACCTTC. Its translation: CASNKFGYTF.

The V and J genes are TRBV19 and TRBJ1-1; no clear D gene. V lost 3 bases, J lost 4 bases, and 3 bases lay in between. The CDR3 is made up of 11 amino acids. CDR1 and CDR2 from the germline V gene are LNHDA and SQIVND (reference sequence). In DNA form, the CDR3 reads TGTGCCAGTAGTATCGGCACTGAAGCTTTCTTT. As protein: CASSIGTEAFF.

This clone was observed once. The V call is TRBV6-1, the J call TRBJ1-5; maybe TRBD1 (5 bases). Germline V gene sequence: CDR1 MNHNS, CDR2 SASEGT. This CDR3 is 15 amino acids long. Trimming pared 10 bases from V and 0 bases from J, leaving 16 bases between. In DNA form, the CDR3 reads TGTGCCACCACGCGCTTCGACAGTAGCAATCAGCCCCAGCATTTT. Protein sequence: CATTRFDSSNQPQHF.

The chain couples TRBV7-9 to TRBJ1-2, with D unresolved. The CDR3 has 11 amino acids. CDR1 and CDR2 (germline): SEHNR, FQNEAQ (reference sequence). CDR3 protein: CLPEENYGYTF. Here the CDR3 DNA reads TGTCTTCCGGAGGAGAACTATGGCTACACCTTC. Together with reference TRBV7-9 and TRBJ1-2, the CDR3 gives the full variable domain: DTGVSQNPRHKITKRGQNVTFRCDPISEHNRLYWYRQTLGQGPEFLTYFQNEAQLEKSRLLSDRFSAERPKGSFSTLEIQRTEQGDSAMYLCLPEENYGYTFGSGTRLTVV.

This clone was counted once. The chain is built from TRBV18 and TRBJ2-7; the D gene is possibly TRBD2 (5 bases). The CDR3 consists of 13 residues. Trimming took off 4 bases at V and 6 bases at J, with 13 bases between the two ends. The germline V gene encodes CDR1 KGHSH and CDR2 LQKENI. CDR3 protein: CASSQGSVGEQYF. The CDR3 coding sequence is TGTGCCAGCTCACAAGGTAGCGTAGGCGAGCAGTACTTC.

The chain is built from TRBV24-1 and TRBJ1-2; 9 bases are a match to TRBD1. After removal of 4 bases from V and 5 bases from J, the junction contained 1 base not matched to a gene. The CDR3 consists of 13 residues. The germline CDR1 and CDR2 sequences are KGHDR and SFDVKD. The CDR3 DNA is TGTGCCACCAGTGAGGGACAGGGATATGGCTACACCTTC. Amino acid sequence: CATSEGQGYGYTF.

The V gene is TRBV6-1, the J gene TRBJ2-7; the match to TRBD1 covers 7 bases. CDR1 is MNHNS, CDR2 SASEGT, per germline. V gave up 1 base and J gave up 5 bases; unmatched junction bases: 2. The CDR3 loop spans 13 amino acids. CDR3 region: CASSEGQGNEQYV. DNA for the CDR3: TGTGCCAGCAGTGAAGGACAGGGTAACGAGCAGTACGTC.

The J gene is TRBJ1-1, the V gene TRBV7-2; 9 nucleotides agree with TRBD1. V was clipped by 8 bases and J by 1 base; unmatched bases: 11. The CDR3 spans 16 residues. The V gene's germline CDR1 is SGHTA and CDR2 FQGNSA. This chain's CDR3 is CASFGDRVRRNTEAFF. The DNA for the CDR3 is TGTGCCAGCTTTGGGGACAGGGTAAGGAGGAACACTGAAGCTTTCTTT. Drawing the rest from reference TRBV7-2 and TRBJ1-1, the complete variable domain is GAGVSQSPSNKVTEKGKDVELRCDPISGHTALYWYRQSLGQGLEFLIYFQGNSAPDKSGLPSDRFSAERTGGSVSTLTIQRTQQEDSAVYLCASFGDRVRRNTEAFFGQGTRLTVV.

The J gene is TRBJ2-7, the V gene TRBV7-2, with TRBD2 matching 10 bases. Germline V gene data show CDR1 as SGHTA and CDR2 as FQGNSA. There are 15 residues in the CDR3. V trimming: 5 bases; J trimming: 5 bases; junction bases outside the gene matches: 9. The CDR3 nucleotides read TGTGCCAGCAGCCCATCTAGCGGGAGACACCACGAGCAGTACTTC. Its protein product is CASSPSSGRHHEQYF.

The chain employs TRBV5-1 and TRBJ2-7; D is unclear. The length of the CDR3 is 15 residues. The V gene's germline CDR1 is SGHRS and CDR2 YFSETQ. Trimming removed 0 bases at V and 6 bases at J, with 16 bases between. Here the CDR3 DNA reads TGCGCCAGCAGCTTGGAGCCCTCAGCTCCGGGCGAGCAGTACTTC. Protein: CASSLEPSAPGEQYF.

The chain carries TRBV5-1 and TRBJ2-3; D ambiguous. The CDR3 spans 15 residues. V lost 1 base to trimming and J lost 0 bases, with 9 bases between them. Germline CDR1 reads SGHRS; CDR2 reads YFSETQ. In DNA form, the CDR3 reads TGCGCCAGCAGCTTGAGCACCACTAGCACAGATACGCAGTATTTT. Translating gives CASSLSTTSTDTQYF.

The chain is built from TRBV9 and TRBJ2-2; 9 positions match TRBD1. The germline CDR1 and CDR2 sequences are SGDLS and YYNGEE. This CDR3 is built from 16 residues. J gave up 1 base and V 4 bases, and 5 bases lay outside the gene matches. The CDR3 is CASSPWGQGNTGELFF. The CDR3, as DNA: TGTGCCAGCAGCCCATGGGGACAGGGGAACACCGGGGAGCTGTTTTTT.

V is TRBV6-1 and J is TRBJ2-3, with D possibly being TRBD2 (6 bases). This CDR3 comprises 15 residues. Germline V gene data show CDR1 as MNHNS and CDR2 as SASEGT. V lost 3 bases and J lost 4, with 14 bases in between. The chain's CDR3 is CASSDRFSGSDTQYF. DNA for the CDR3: TGTGCCAGCAGTGATAGGTTCAGCGGGTCAGATACGCAGTATTTT.

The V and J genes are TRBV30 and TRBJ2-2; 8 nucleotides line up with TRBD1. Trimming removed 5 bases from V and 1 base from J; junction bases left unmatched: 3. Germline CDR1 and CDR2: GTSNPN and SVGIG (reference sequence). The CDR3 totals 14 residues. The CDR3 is CAWVQGVNTGELFF. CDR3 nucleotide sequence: TGTGCCTGGGTACAGGGGGTGAACACCGGGGAGCTGTTTTTT.

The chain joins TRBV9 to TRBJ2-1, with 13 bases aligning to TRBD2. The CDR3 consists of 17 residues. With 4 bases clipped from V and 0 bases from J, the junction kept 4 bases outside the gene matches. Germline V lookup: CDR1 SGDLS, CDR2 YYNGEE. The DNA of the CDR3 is TGTGCCAGCAGCCAGACTAGCGGGGGGAGCTCCTACAATGAGCAGTTCTTC. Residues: CASSQTSGGSSYNEQFF. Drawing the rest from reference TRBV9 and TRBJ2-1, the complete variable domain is DSGVTQTPKHLITATGQRVTLRCSPRSGDLSVYWYQQSLDQGLQFLIQYYNGEERAKGNILERFSAQQFPDLHSELNLSSLELGDSALYFCASSQTSGGSSYNEQFFGPGTRLTVL.

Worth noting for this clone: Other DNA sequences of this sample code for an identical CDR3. In nucleotides, the CDR3 is TGCGCCAGCAGCTTGGGACAGAATAATTCACCCCTCCACTTT. Translation: CASSLGQNNSPLHF. The rearrangement uses TRBV5-1 and TRBJ1-6; a possible D gene is TRBD1 (5 bases). V lost 0 bases and J 5 bases, leaving 6 bases between the germline ends. Germline V CDR1 and CDR2: SGHRS, YFSETQ. The CDR3 runs to 14 residues.

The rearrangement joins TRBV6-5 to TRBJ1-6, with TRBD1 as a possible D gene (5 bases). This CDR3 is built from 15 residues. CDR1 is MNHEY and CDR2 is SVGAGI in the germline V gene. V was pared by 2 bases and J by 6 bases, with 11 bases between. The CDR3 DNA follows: TGTGCCAGCAGTTACAGGCAGGGTAGTAATTCACCCCTCCACTTT. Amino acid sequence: CASSYRQGSNSPLHF.